This T cell receptor (beta chain) was captured in a study of shared clonotypes between healthy human individuals. TCRdb's table, derived via immunoSEQ multiplex PCR, lists solely in-frame clones and lacks some. The sample has about 980,000 clones, roughly 72% seen once. Every contributor of samples was a Caucasian grown-up residing in Nashville, Tennessee. Trimming removed 5 bases from V and 1 base from J, with 9 bases in between. The CDR3 totals 13 residues. Germline values: CDR1 MDHEN, CDR2 SYDVKM. The receptor comes from a man between 18 and 29 years old in good health. V gene TRBV28 combines with J gene TRBJ2-7; a possible D gene is TRBD1 (5 bases). Material: memory CD4+ T cells sorted from blood. The subset denotes: CD45RA-negative fraction. The CDR3 region is CASSRQISYEQYF. The DNA for the CDR3 is TGTGCCAGCAGTCGACAGATATCCTACGAGCAGTACTTC.